A selection of T cell receptor beta chains follows, all from one sample in a study of T cell responses to AZD1222 COVID-19 vaccine. The assay was immunoSEQ multiplex PCR, and TCRdb's table has in-frame clones only and misses some. The sample has more than 100,000 clones, over 85% seen once. Material: peripheral blood, obtained on day 0 of AZD1222 vaccination. Receptor source: an adult in good health. CDR3s include the opening cysteine and the closing phenylalanine or tryptophan. A D gene is named only where the DNA matches it firmly. Size values are once, few and many counts, or a class for expanded clones, and some rows have none.

abundance	j_gene	v_gene	d_gene	CDR3aa	CDR3nt
.	TRBJ2-7	TRBV21-1	.	CASLLSDSRRLDSYEQYF	TGTGCCAGCCTTTTGTCCGACTCCCGCCGCCTCGACTCCTACGAGCAGTACTTC
.	TRBJ1-5	TRBV28	.	CASSWGGRSNQPQHF	TGTGCCAGCAGTTGGGGGGGAAGGAGCAATCAGCCCCAGCATTTT
.	TRBJ1-3	TRBV28	.	CASSLYRSNPSGNTIYF	TGTGCCAGCAGTTTATATCGGTCGAACCCCTCTGGAAACACCATATATTTT
once	TRBJ1-4	TRBV3-1/TRBV3-2	.	CASSRGHRNEKLFF	TGTGCCAGCAGCCGCGGACATCGTAATGAAAAACTGTTTTTT
.	TRBJ1-4	TRBV30	.	CAWSVLGNNEKLFF	TGTGCCTGGAGTGTACTAGGAAATAATGAAAAACTGTTTTTT
.	TRBJ1-6	TRBV2	TRBD1	CASSEDRANSPLHF	TGTGCCAGCAGTGAGGACAGGGCGAATTCACCCCTCCACTTT
.	TRBJ2-5	TRBV18	TRBD2	CASSLLSGSSETQYF	TGTGCCAGCTCACTCCTAAGCGGGAGCTCAGAGACCCAGTACTTC
.	TRBJ1-3	TRBV5-4	TRBD1	CASSPLGTASGNTIYF	TGTGCCAGCAGCCCGCTGGGGACAGCCTCTGGAAACACCATATATTTT
.	TRBJ1-1	TRBV30	.	CAWRDRSRYATEAFF	TGTGCCTGGAGAGATAGATCCCGGTACGCCACTGAAGCTTTCTTT
few	TRBJ1-5	TRBV5-1	.	CASSLGGGDQPQHF	TGCGCCAGCAGCTTGGGGGGCGGGGATCAGCCCCAGCATTTT
.	TRBJ1-1	TRBV6-2/TRBV6-3	.	CASSYGGGNTEAFF	TGTGCCAGCAGTTACGGGGGCGGGAACACTGAAGCTTTCTTT
.	TRBJ1-3	TRBV3-1/TRBV3-2	.	CASRGSGNTIYF	TGTGCCAGCAGGGGATCTGGAAACACCATATATTTT
.	TRBJ1-1	TRBV7-9	.	CASSPKQVNTEAFF	TGTGCCAGCAGCCCTAAACAGGTGAACACTGAAGCTTTCTTT
.	TRBJ2-3	TRBV4-1	.	CASSQDTEQYF	TGCGCCAGCAGCCAAGATACGGAGCAGTATTTT
.	TRBJ2-7	TRBV9	TRBD2	CASSLAGGSYEQYF	TGTGCCAGCAGCTTGGCGGGGGGCTCCTACGAGCAGTACTTC
.	TRBJ1-1	TRBV14	.	CASSQAGMNTEAFF	TGTGCCAGCAGCCAGGCAGGTATGAACACTGAAGCTTTCTTT
.	TRBJ2-7	TRBV14	TRBD2	CASSQGGLAGGLNYEQYF	TGTGCCAGCAGCCAAGGGGGACTAGCGGGAGGGCTTAACTACGAGCAGTACTTC
.	TRBJ2-7	TRBV10-2	TRBD2	CASTLLAGVYEQYF	TGCGCCAGCACCTTACTAGCGGGAGTTTACGAGCAGTACTTC
once	TRBJ2-7	TRBV6-5	TRBD1	CASTNRRDSTEQYF	TGTGCCAGCACCAATCGACGGGACAGCACCGAGCAGTACTTC
.	TRBJ2-7	TRBV15	TRBD2	CATSSGRLAEKTYEQYF	TGTGCCACCAGCAGCGGGCGACTAGCGGAAAAAACCTACGAGCAGTACTTC
.	TRBJ1-1	TRBV2	.	CASSDERSEAFF	TGTGCCAGCAGTGATGAGAGGAGTGAAGCTTTCTTT
.	TRBJ2-1	TRBV9	.	CASSGSSYNEQFF	TGTGCCAGCAGCGGGAGCTCCTACAATGAGCAGTTCTTC
.	TRBJ2-5	TRBV5-4	TRBD2	CAGQTSGGKETQYF	TGTGCCGGCCAGACTAGCGGGGGAAAAGAGACCCAGTACTTC
.	TRBJ2-1	TRBV5-1	TRBD2	CASRPLAELNEQFF	TGCGCCAGCAGACCCCTAGCGGAGCTCAATGAGCAGTTCTTC
.	TRBJ2-3	TRBV9	TRBD2	CASNKASGAPFTDTQYF	TGTGCCAGCAACAAGGCTAGCGGGGCGCCTTTCACAGATACGCAGTATTTT
.	TRBJ1-3	TRBV10-2	.	CASSESGGLGGNTIYF	TGCGCCAGCAGTGAATCGGGCGGGTTGGGTGGAAACACCATATATTTT
.	TRBJ1-3	TRBV28	.	CASSPGQHGNTIYF	TGTGCCAGCAGTCCCGGACAGCATGGAAACACCATATATTTT
.	TRBJ1-1	TRBV7-3	.	CASSFSGLGTEAFF	TGTGCCAGCAGCTTCTCGGGACTCGGCACTGAAGCTTTCTTT
once	TRBJ2-3	TRBV9	.	CASNRLRADTQYF	TGTGCCAGCAACCGACTTCGGGCGGATACGCAGTATTTT
.	TRBJ2-1	TRBV19	.	CASSARVGASWNEQFF	TGTGCCAGTAGTGCCCGAGTAGGCGCGAGCTGGAATGAGCAGTTCTTC
.	TRBJ1-4	TRBV5-1	.	CASSPFSGAEKLFF	TGCGCCAGCAGTCCTTTCTCGGGAGCTGAAAAACTGTTTTTT
.	TRBJ2-3	TRBV28	TRBD2	CASSSTKPGLGTDTQYF	TGTGCCAGCAGTTCCACCAAACCGGGACTAGGAACAGATACGCAGTATTTT
.	TRBJ1-1	TRBV4-1	TRBD1	CASSQGDGQDFWTEAFF	TGCGCCAGCAGCCAAGGGGATGGACAGGACTTTTGGACTGAAGCTTTCTTT
.	TRBJ2-7	TRBV13	.	CASSSTSHLEQYF	TGTGCCAGCAGCTCCACATCTCATCTCGAGCAGTACTTC
.	TRBJ2-7	TRBV27	.	CASSRPGSSYEQYF	TGTGCCAGCAGCCGCCCGGGCAGTTCCTACGAGCAGTACTTC
.	TRBJ1-2	TRBV29-1	.	CSVEGGIYGYTF	TGCAGCGTTGAGGGGGGGATCTATGGCTACACCTTC
.	TRBJ1-5	TRBV6-1	TRBD1	CASSERAGGASNQPQHF	TGTGCCAGCAGTGAACGCGCAGGGGGCGCGAGCAATCAGCCCCAGCATTTT
medium-sized	TRBJ2-7	TRBV7-2	.	CASSQDSAEQYF	TGTGCCAGCAGCCAAGACAGTGCCGAGCAGTACTTC
.	TRBJ1-1	TRBV30	.	CAWSAEGYTEAFF	TGTGCCTGGAGTGCGGAGGGTTATACTGAAGCTTTCTTT
.	TRBJ2-3	TRBV3-1/TRBV3-2	.	CASSTPGGGGDTQYF	TGTGCCAGCAGCACCCCGGGGGGCGGGGGAGATACGCAGTATTTT
once	TRBJ1-2	TRBV27	TRBD1	CASSPRTGLNYGYTF	TGTGCCAGCAGTCCCCGGACAGGATTGAACTATGGCTACACCTTC
few	TRBJ1-1	TRBV30	.	CAWSTGVGHTEAFF	TGTGCCTGGAGTACAGGTGTAGGGCACACTGAAGCTTTCTTT
once	TRBJ2-1	TRBV15	TRBD1	CATSRIQGAHEQFF	TGTGCCACCAGCAGAATCCAGGGGGCGCACGAGCAGTTCTTC
.	TRBJ1-1	TRBV5-1	.	CASSGPTWNTEAFF	TGCGCCAGCAGCGGGCCCACATGGAACACTGAAGCTTTCTTT
once	TRBJ1-5	TRBV7-8	.	CASSLEPRDYSNQPQHF	TGTGCCAGCAGCTTAGAACCCAGGGATTATAGCAATCAGCCCCAGCATTTT
.	TRBJ2-1	TRBV4-1	.	CASSQAVASLYEQFF	TGCGCCAGCAGCCAAGCAGTAGCCAGCCTCTATGAGCAGTTCTTC
once	TRBJ2-5	TRBV24-1	.	CATSDLGGPETQYF	TGTGCCACCAGTGATTTGGGAGGGCCCGAGACCCAGTACTTC
.	TRBJ1-1	TRBV6-5	.	CASRGGLMNTEAFF	TGTGCCAGCAGGGGAGGACTTATGAACACTGAAGCTTTCTTT
.	TRBJ2-1	TRBV7-8	TRBD2	CASSSTRLAGGRDNEQFF	TGTGCCAGCAGCTCAACCAGACTAGCGGGGGGGCGGGACAATGAGCAGTTCTTC
.	TRBJ1-1	TRBV6-5	.	CASSYLAEPQKPFF	TGTGCCAGCAGTTACTTGGCAGAACCTCAAAAGCCTTTCTTT
.	TRBJ1-2	TRBV27	TRBD1	CASSLRLPGQGYGYTF	TGTGCCAGCAGTTTACGTTTACCGGGACAGGGCTATGGCTACACCTTC
.	TRBJ1-2	TRBV9	TRBD1	CASSRADRVHGYTF	TGTGCCAGCAGCCGGGCCGACAGGGTCCATGGCTACACCTTC
few	TRBJ2-4	TRBV19	.	CASGGSTLSIQYF	TGTGCCAGCGGCGGGTCAACACTTTCCATTCAGTACTTC
.	TRBJ2-1	TRBV3-1/TRBV3-2	.	CASSQDLGRDNEQFF	TGTGCCAGCAGCCAAGATCTGGGGCGCGACAATGAGCAGTTCTTC
.	TRBJ1-1	TRBV5-1	TRBD1	CASSYSTGGRVNTEAFF	TGCGCCAGCAGCTATTCGACAGGGGGTAGAGTGAACACTGAAGCTTTCTTT
.	TRBJ2-1	TRBV29-1	.	CSVEGEGGMVGLYNEQFF	TGCAGCGTTGAGGGGGAAGGGGGGATGGTTGGGTTATACAATGAGCAGTTCTTC
.	TRBJ2-2	TRBV7-2	.	CASSSYTGELFF	TGTGCCAGCAGCTCATACACCGGGGAGCTGTTTTTT
once	TRBJ2-1	TRBV24-1	.	CATSSRGRAYNEQFF	TGTGCCACCAGTTCGCGGGGGCGCGCCTACAATGAGCAGTTCTTC
.	TRBJ2-7	TRBV5-1	TRBD1	CASSARTGSDEQYF	TGCGCCAGCAGCGCACGGACAGGGAGCGACGAGCAGTACTTC